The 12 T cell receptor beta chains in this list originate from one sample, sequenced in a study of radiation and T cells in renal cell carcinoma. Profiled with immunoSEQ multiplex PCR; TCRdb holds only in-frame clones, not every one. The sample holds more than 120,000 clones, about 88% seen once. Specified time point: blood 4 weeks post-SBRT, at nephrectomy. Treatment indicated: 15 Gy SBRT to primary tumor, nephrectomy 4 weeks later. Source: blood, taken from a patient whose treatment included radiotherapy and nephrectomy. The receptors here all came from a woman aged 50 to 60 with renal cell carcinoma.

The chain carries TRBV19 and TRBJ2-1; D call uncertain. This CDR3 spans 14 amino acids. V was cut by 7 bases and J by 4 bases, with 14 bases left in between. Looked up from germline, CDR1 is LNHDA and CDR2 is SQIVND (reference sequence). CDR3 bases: TGTGCCAGTATCAAAAGTAGAGGTTACAATGAGCAGTTCTTC. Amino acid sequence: CASIKSRGYNEQFF. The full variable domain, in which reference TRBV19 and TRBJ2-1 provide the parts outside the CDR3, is DGGITQSPKYLFRKEGQNVTLSCEQNLNHDAMYWYRQDPGQGLRLIYYSQIVNDFQKGDIAEGYSVSREKKESFPLTVTSAQKNPTAFYLCASIKSRGYNEQFFGPGTRLTVL.

CDR3 nucleotides: TGTGCCAGTAGTATACAGGGGAACACCGGGGAGCTGTTTTTT. Translating gives CASSIQGNTGELFF. The V call is TRBV19, the J call TRBJ2-2; D may be TRBD1 (5 bases). The CDR3 has 14 residues. Trimming took 2 bases from V and 1 from J, leaving 5 bases between them. Per germline, CDR1 LNHDA and CDR2 SQIVND (reference sequence).

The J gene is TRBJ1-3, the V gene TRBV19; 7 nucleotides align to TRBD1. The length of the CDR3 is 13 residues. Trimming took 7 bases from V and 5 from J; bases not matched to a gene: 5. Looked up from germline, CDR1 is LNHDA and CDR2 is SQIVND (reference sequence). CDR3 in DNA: TGTGCCAGTATGGAGGGACAGAGAAACACCATATATTTT. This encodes CASMEGQRNTIYF.

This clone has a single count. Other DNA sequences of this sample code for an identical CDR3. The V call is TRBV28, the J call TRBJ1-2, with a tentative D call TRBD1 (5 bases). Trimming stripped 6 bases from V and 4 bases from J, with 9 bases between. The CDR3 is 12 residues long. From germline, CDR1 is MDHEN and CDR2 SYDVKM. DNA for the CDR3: TGTGCCAGCAGCCCTACAGGCTATGGCTACACCTTC. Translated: CASSPTGYGYTF.

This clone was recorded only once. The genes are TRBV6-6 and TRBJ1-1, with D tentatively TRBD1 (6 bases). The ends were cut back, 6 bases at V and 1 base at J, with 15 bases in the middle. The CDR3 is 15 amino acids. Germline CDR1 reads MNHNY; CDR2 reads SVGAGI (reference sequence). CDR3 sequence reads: CASRDTGFGNTEAFF. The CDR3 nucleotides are TGTGCCAGCAGAGACACAGGGTTCGGGAACACTGAAGCTTTCTTT.

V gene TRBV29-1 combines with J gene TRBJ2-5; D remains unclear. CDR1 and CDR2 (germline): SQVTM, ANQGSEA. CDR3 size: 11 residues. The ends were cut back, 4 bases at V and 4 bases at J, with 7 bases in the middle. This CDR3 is CSVVEGETQYF. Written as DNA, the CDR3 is TGCAGCGTTGTCGAAGGAGAGACCCAGTACTTC. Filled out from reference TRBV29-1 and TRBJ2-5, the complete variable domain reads SAVISQKPSRDICQRGTSLTIQCQVDSQVTMMFWYRQQPGQSLTLIATANQGSEATYESGFVIDKFPISRPNLTFSTLTVSNMSPEDSSIYLCSVVEGETQYFGPGTRLLVL.

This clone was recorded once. This CDR3 reads CASSVGRTNEKLFF. CDR3 DNA sequence: TGTGCCAGCAGTGTGGGGCGTACTAATGAAAAACTGTTTTTT. V gene TRBV25-1 combines with J gene TRBJ1-4; D possibly corresponds to TRBD1 (5 bases). The germline CDR1 and CDR2 sequences are MGHDK and SYGVNS. Trimming removed 4 bases at V and 2 bases at J, with 8 bases between. This CDR3 spans 14 amino acids.

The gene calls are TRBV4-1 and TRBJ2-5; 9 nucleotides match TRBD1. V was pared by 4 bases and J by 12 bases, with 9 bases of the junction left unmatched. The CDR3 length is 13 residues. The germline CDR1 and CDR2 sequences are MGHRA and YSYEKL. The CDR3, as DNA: TGCGCCAGCAGCCGCACCCCCCGGACAGGGGAGTACTTC. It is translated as CASSRTPRTGEYF.

CDR3 in amino acids: CASSYSSVVTGELFF. The CDR3 DNA sequence: TGTGCCAGCAGTTACTCGAGCGTGGTAACCGGGGAGCTGTTTTTT. The V call is TRBV6-5, the J call TRBJ2-2; D not certain. The V end lost 0 bases, the J end lost 5 bases, and 10 bases lay between the germline ends. This CDR3 is 15 amino acids long. From germline, CDR1 is MNHEY and CDR2 SVGAGI.

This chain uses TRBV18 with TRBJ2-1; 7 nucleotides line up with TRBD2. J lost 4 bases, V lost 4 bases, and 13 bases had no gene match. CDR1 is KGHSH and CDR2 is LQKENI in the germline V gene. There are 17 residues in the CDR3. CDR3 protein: CASSLIRRLASYNEQFF. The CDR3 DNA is TGTGCCAGCTCACTCATTAGGAGACTAGCCAGTTACAATGAGCAGTTCTTC. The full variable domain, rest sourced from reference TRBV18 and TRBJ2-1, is NAGVMQNPRHLVRRRGQEARLRCSPMKGHSHVYWYRQLPEEGLKFMVYLQKENIIDESGMPKERFSAEFPKEGPSILRIQQVVRGDSAAYFCASSLIRRLASYNEQFFGPGTRLTVL.

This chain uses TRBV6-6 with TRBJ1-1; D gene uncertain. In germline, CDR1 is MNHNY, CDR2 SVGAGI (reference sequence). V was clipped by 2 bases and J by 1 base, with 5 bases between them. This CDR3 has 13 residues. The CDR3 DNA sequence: TGTGCCAGCAGTTACCGAGGGAACACTGAAGCTTTCTTT. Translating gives CASSYRGNTEAFF.

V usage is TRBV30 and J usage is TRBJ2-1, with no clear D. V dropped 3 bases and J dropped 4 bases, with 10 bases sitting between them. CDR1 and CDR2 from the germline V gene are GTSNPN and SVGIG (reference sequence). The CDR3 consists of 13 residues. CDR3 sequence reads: CAWRSVGYNEQFF. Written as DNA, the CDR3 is TGTGCCTGGAGGAGCGTGGGATACAATGAGCAGTTCTTC.